This record covers a single T cell receptor (beta chain). This clonotype has ten or more counts. No cognate antigen has been identified for it. Per-base quality was not reported, and no clone a single base away is much larger than it. This record comes from a study of regulatory T cells in long-lasting Graves disease (dated by TCRdb to the early 2020s). Broadly, across the study: In the newly diagnosed Graves' disease group, patients had been taking antithyroid drugs for less than 3 months. The study took place in China and was registered as a clinical trial. This study used TCR sequencing and RNA sequencing of peripheral blood to compare persistent Graves' disease patients against newly diagnosed Graves' disease patients. TCR sequencing covered 13 persistent and 20 or so newly diagnosed Graves' disease patients, around 33 samples in total.

What this sample's time point label stands for: newly diagnosed GD, antithyroid drugs for less than 3 months. For both TCR sequencing and RNA sequencing, RNA was extracted from PBMCs using TRIzol. The diagnosis of Graves' disease was made according to American Thyroid Association guidelines. Recruitment of patients was carried out at an endocrinology department in Xi'an, China. Each patient gave roughly 10 milliliters of peripheral blood, collected in an EDTA anticoagulant tube. Ficoll Paque Plus density gradient separation was used to isolate PBMCs, and no additional T cell sorting was done. An Agilent 2100 Bioanalyzer and agarose gel were used to assess RNA quality, and a NanoDrop 2000 was used to measure RNA concentration. The germline V gene encodes CDR1 MNHNS and CDR2 SASEGT. V gives up 2 bases and J gives up 7 bases, and the segment between their germline ends measures 11 bases. The CDR3 runs 14 amino acids, cysteine and phenylalanine included. This entry keeps only the CDR3 DNA: 42 bases, framed from base 1.

General study outcomes and caveats: Only peripheral blood was studied, because thyroid tissue, the primary lesion, was inaccessible. Preferential use of TRBV28, TRBJ1-2 and TRBJ2-5 was observed in persistent disease, whereas TRBV20-1 and TRBJ2-1 were favored in newly diagnosed disease. Compared with newly diagnosed patients, persistent Graves' disease patients had lower TCR Shannon entropy and fewer highly expanded clones, which suggests clonal expansion. Sequencing and analysis were restricted to the TCR beta chain. A larger number of public clonotypes was shared among persistent patients (more than 2,500) than among newly diagnosed patients (approximately 1,000). The small sample size was acknowledged by the authors as a limitation that may reduce accuracy.

The protocol used for the library was multiplex PCR. The run used an Illumina HiSeq 4000. To build TCR beta libraries, CDR3 regions were amplified by Arm-PCR using iRepertoire HTBI primers. Before sequencing, the PCR products went through gel purification. Processing in the source paper ran as follows. Gene usage analysis of CDR3 amino acid clonotypes used the approximately 62 TRBV and 14 TRBJ segments found across samples. Filtered high-quality paired reads were merged into contigs using COPE and FqMerger. BLAST was used to align contigs to IMGT TRBV, TRBD and TRBJ reference genes, with CDR3 defined following IMGT. Highly expanded clones were defined as clonotypes with a frequency above 0.1%. Repertoire diversity was measured by Shannon entropy, and V-J evenness by the Gini coefficient. A clonotype found in more than one individual was treated as public. The raw public data were reprocessed by TCRdb itself: fastp quality trimming at Q25, MiXCR clonotype calling, in-frame beta chains only. Rows matching on CDR3 protein sequence are summarized as one entry with the most common DNA and genes. In this record, the V and J calls reflect TCRdb's handling and not the investigators' own analysis. This sample gives some 600,000 distinct CDR3 sequences in total; about 16% of them show up just once. The ten largest clones add up to about 11% of the sample.

The same data also went into a second study, on T cells in Graves' hyperthyroidism and ophthalmopathy. As the second paper documents: A patient counted as having stable Graves' hyperthyroidism if no progression to ophthalmopathy occurred over 18 months of follow-up. Hyperthyroidism patients were newly diagnosed, had a disease duration of under 2 months, and were aged 18 to 65 years. Any patient with an uncontrolled infection, another autoimmune disease, pregnancy or lactation was excluded. Diagnoses were based on clinical symptoms, serum thyroxine and TRAb, thyroid ultrasound and orbital computed tomography. The first round of RT-PCR for the TCR CDR3 was performed with the HTBI primer set and the Qiagen OneStep RT-PCR kit. Most expanded thyroid clonotypes (frequency above 0.001) were also detected in blood, suggesting blood repertoires may reflect thyroid immune responses. Ophthalmopathy was separated from stable hyperthyroidism by a 13 V-J signature model, with 87.88% sensitivity and about 81% specificity obtained in cross-validation and 80%/75% obtained in testing. In validation, the model predicted progression to ophthalmopathy a median of 6.5 months before onset, with about 64% sensitivity and nearly 75% specificity. To identify TCR V-J signatures that set the groups apart, the researchers used a discovery cohort of about a hundred patients, made up of roughly 45 with Graves' ophthalmopathy and some 58 with stable Graves' hyperthyroidism. An independent validation cohort of under 20 hyperthyroidism patients and approximately 16 patients who later progressed to ophthalmopathy tested prospective prediction of ophthalmopathy. For training and testing, the 100 patients in the discovery cohort were randomly divided in a 7:3 ratio. In several Graves' hyperthyroidism patients, the study also compared T-cell repertoires from thyroid tissue with T-cell repertoires from blood. Once sampling was done, hyperthyroidism patients were given methimazole at a starting dose of 30 mg daily, whereas ophthalmopathy patients were given high-dose intravenous methylprednisolone. A second multiplex PCR round built the libraries, followed by size selection and purification. Paired-end sequencing of the libraries was performed with 100 bp reads on an Illumina HiSeq2000. Raw data were processed with SOAPnuke, discarding reads with adapters, uncalled bases, mean Phred below 15, or no exact constant-primer or identifier match. High-quality paired reads were merged using COPE v1.2.5, and each unique nucleotide sequence was defined as a clonotype. MiTCR v1.1 was used to align the clonotypes against IMGT TRBV, TRBD and TRBJ reference segments. Analysis was restricted to V-J combinations with a frequency above 0.0001, which covered 98% to 99.2% of repertoires. A TCS score was defined as the ratio of F50 (clonal expansion) to E x V (chaos), with BLOSUM62-based TCRdist applied between CDR3 peptides within each V-J. Welch's t-statistics and random forest reduced fewer than 550 V-J features to 13, which were used in a naive Bayes classifier (R e1071). Sample size was not statistically predetermined, and blinding of investigators to group allocation was not performed. The paper describes TCR Vbeta CDR3 sequencing of roughly 130 peripheral blood samples, made up of 43 ophthalmopathy patients, around 78 hyperthyroidism patients and 17 progressor patients.

The receptor chain draws on TRBV6-1 and TRBJ1-4, with the D gene call left open. This TCR came from a man younger than 30 with Graves disease. Donor details come from another sample of the same person, matched by shared clones. The sequenced sample was peripheral blood mononuclear cells (PBMCs), obtained at new diagnosis, from a patient treated with antithyroid drugs. The DNA sequence reads TGTGCCAGCAGTGAAAAGGGAGGTGCTGAAAAACTGTTTTTT. It is translated as CASSEKGGAEKLFF.